Below, 17 T cell receptor beta chains from the same sample are listed, as sequenced in a study of human T cells and chemical hapten exposure (dated by TCRdb to the early 2020s). The sample's time point label is to be understood as: healthy volunteer bleed at 2 weeks. Unfractionated whole blood was collected in Tempus Blood RNA tubes, and total RNA was extracted from that blood. The library was obtained by RACE. The run used a NextSeq 500. TCRdb reprocessing: public reads trimmed at Q25 with fastp, clones called with MiXCR, in-frame beta chains kept. Merged by CDR3 protein, the rows form single entries marked with the most common genes and DNA. The sample has around 130,000 distinct CDR3 sequences on record, 8.5% to 9.5% of them singletons. The top ten clonotypes cover 1.5% to 2% of the sample. The sequenced sample consisted of whole blood. These receptors were collected from a male donor in good health. Some clones in this sample may be carry-over from other donors' samples.

In its sample, this clonotype was seen many times. The J gene is TRBJ2-5, the V gene TRBV11-2; D perhaps matches TRBD2 (5 bases). CDR1 is SGHAT and CDR2 is FQNNGV in the germline V gene. The CDR3 is 13 amino acids. The ends were cut back, 1 base at V and 5 bases at J, with 8 bases in the middle. The CDR3 region has the DNA TGTGCCAGCAGCTTAGCCGGGATGGAGACCCAGTACTTC. Amino acid sequence: CASSLAGMETQYF.

This clonotype was picked up many times. V gene TRBV25-1 combines with J gene TRBJ1-6, with D perhaps matching TRBD1 (6 bases). V dropped 2 bases and J dropped 10 bases, with 9 bases sitting between them. In germline, CDR1 is MGHDK, CDR2 SYGVNS. The CDR3 is 13 residues long. Here the CDR3 DNA reads TGTGCCAGCAGTGAACTACAGGGATCACCCCTCCACTTT. Protein sequence: CASSELQGSPLHF.

There are many counts of this clonotype. The chain couples TRBV20-1 to TRBJ2-7; 8 nucleotides agree with TRBD1. Germline V CDR1 and CDR2: DFQATT, SNEGSKA (reference sequence). V shed 5 bases and J 5 bases; nucleotides not matched to a gene: 5. This CDR3 region has 12 residues. The CDR3, as DNA: TGCAGTGCTCCGGACAGGGACCACGAGCAGTACTTC. It yields the protein CSAPDRDHEQYF.

The table lists this clonotype with a few counts. The rearrangement uses TRBV15 and TRBJ2-7; D may be TRBD2 (6 bases). Germline-derived CDR1 and CDR2 are LNHNV and YYDKDF (reference sequence). The CDR3 runs to 15 residues. The V end lost 0 bases, the J end lost 6 bases, and 15 bases lay between the germline ends. CDR3 sequence (DNA): TGTGCCACCAGCAGAGACCGGGAGATCTCGTCCGAGCAGTACTTC. This translates into CATSRDREISSEQYF.

This chain uses TRBV12-3 or TRBV12-4 with TRBJ1-3; D is ambiguous. Trimming took off 1 base at V and 10 bases at J, with 11 bases between the two ends. This CDR3 spans 13 amino acids. This CDR3 is CASSLEPPGTIYF. The CDR3 DNA sequence: TGTGCCAGCAGTTTAGAGCCCCCTGGGACCATATATTTT.

This clonotype occurred many times. The chain couples TRBV9 to TRBJ2-2; a possible D gene is TRBD2 (6 bases). V lost 1 base and J lost 2, with 9 bases in between. Germline V CDR1 and CDR2: SGDLS, YYNGEE. The CDR3 runs to 15 residues. CDR3 amino acids: CASSVRGDNTGELFF. DNA of the CDR3: TGTGCCAGCAGCGTACGCGGGGACAACACCGGGGAGCTGTTTTTT.

Many counts were recorded for this clonotype. The gene calls are TRBV30 and TRBJ2-1; 8 bases fit TRBD2. The CDR3 runs to 13 residues. The germline gives CDR1 GTSNPN, CDR2 SVGIG (reference sequence). V gave up 3 bases and J gave up 9 bases; unmatched junction bases: 7. Here the CDR3 reads CAWSPVREGEQFF. CDR3 sequence (DNA): TGTGCCTGGAGCCCGGTTCGGGAGGGTGAGCAGTTCTTC.

The genes are TRBV5-5 and TRBJ1-1; D might be TRBD1 (5 bases). Trimming took off 0 bases at V and 5 bases at J, with 11 bases between the two ends. The germline V gene encodes CDR1 SGHKS and CDR2 YYEKEE (reference sequence). The CDR3 sequence is 14 residues long. CDR3 coding DNA: TGTGCCAGCAGCTTGGCCGGGCGGGGGACTGAAGCTTTCTTT. The encoded protein is CASSLAGRGTEAFF.

This clonotype was seen ten or more times. The V call is TRBV10-2, the J call TRBJ2-6; D unresolved. CDR1 is WSHSY, CDR2 SAAADI, per germline. The CDR3 runs 15 residues. Trimming removed 1 base at V and 4 bases at J, with 8 bases between. The CDR3 region is CASSEWGSGANVLTF. The CDR3 DNA sequence: TGCGCCAGCAGTGAGTGGGGTTCCGGGGCCAACGTCCTGACTTTC.

The chain joins TRBV18 to TRBJ2-1; 8 bases match TRBD2. Germline V CDR1 and CDR2: KGHSH, LQKENI. The V and J ends lost 6 bases and 1 base, in that order; junction bases with no gene match: 14. The CDR3 runs to 18 residues. The CDR3 nucleotides read TGTGCCAGCTCCCCAAGCAGAGGGCGGGAGGAATCCTACAATGAGCAGTTCTTC. Translation gives CASSPSRGREESYNEQFF.

Ten or more counts support this clonotype. The genes are TRBV20-1 and TRBJ2-2, with 10 positions matching TRBD2. The CDR3 has 14 residues. Unmatched junction bases numbered 6, after V lost 4 bases and J lost 7 bases. Per germline, CDR1 DFQATT and CDR2 SNEGSKA (reference sequence). The CDR3 reads CSAKAGGPSGELFF. The CDR3 DNA is TGCAGTGCTAAAGCGGGGGGGCCCAGCGGGGAGCTGTTTTTT.

The V call is TRBV5-1, the J call TRBJ2-2; D is ambiguous. Germline CDR1 SGHRS, CDR2 YFSETQ. This CDR3 has 14 residues. The ends were cut back, 3 bases at V and 0 bases at J, with 6 bases in the middle. The CDR3 reads CASSSYSNTGELFF. The DNA of the CDR3 is TGCGCCAGCAGCTCCTACTCGAACACCGGGGAGCTGTTTTTT.

There are many counts of this clonotype. CDR3 nucleotide sequence: TGCAGTGCTAGAGATGAGGTTCTCGAGACCCAGTACTTC. This sequence encodes CSARDEVLETQYF. The chain carries TRBV20-1 and TRBJ2-5; no clear D. The germline CDR1 and CDR2 sequences are DFQATT and SNEGSKA (reference sequence). There are 13 residues in the CDR3. The germline V and J ends were trimmed by 0 bases and 5 bases, with 10 bases remaining between them.

This clonotype appeared many times. The CDR3 DNA is TGTGCCAGCACCTTCGCGGGACAGGGGGGGACCTTC. It is translated as CASTFAGQGGTF. The chain couples TRBV12-3 or TRBV12-4 to TRBJ1-2; the match to TRBD1 covers 11 bases. The V gene end was trimmed by 7 bases and the J gene end by 14 bases; junction bases not matched to a gene: 9. The CDR3 is 12 amino acids.

This clonotype was recorded many times. This chain connects TRBV29-1 to TRBJ2-3; possible D gene TRBD2, 5 bases. CDR3 length equals 13 residues. Germline loops: CDR1 SQVTM, CDR2 ANQGSEA. The V and J ends lost 7 bases and 2 bases respectively, with 13 bases between them. CDR3 sequence: CSAGGLNTDTQYF. The CDR3 DNA reads as TGCAGCGCAGGCGGGTTAAACACAGATACGCAGTATTTT.

V gene TRBV7-2 combines with J gene TRBJ2-7; 12 bases are shared with TRBD1. The germline CDR1 and CDR2 sequences are SGHTA and FQGNSA. The CDR3 loop spans 14 amino acids. The V segment lost 7 bases and the J segment 7 bases; nucleotides outside the gene matches: 8. CDR3 in amino acids: CASTPGQGAREQYF. CDR3 bases: TGTGCCAGCACCCCGGGACAGGGGGCGCGGGAGCAGTACTTC.

The CDR3 loop is CASSHPSSGRGEQFF. CDR3 sequence (DNA): TGTGCCAGCAGCCACCCATCTAGCGGGAGGGGTGAGCAGTTCTTC. The chain couples TRBV3-1 to TRBJ2-1; 12 bases agree with TRBD2. The germline V gene encodes CDR1 LGHDT and CDR2 YNNKEL (reference sequence). With 3 bases clipped from V and 9 bases from J, the junction kept 6 bases outside the gene matches. The CDR3 spans 15 residues.